This T cell receptor beta chain emerged from a study of T cell changes during pregnancy in multiple sclerosis (dated by TCRdb to between 2017 and 2020). About the full investigation: The study examined how the T cell repertoire changed over the course of pregnancy in women with multiple sclerosis.

The CDR3, from cysteine to phenylalanine, totals 15 residues. Only the CDR3 DNA is retained, 45 bases long and in frame from the first base. The germline V gene (reference sequence) supplies CDR1 GTSNPN and CDR2 SVGIG. After removal of 5 bases from V and 6 bases from J, the junction retains 12 bases not matched to a gene. On this clone: It lacks a known antigen. No per-base quality is available; no much larger clone lies one base away.

Library construction relied on the immunoSEQ multiplex PCR assay. Entries here come from immuneACCESS through TCRdb and include only in-frame sequences with V and J called. Some clones fail to appear in such tables; in the studies checked, an unresolved V gene covers under half of the shortfall, and the cause of the remainder is unknown. The table for this sample lists 45,000 to 55,000 clones; 80% to 90% of them were counted only once. Jointly, the top ten make up around 1.2% of the sample. The chain is made from TRBV30 and TRBJ2-2, with TRBD2 matching 7 junction bases. The sequencing here drew on CD4+ T cells from peripheral blood mononuclear cells, taken in the second trimester of pregnancy. This clonotype originated in a female donor with multiple sclerosis, enrolled in a pregnancy study. At the DNA level, the sequence is TGTGCCTGGGCCCATGGGGGAGGGCCGCCCGGGGAGCTGTTTTTT. This gives the protein CAWAHGGGPPGELFF.